This T cell receptor beta chain is from a study of shared clonotypes between healthy human individuals. TCRdb's table, derived via immunoSEQ multiplex PCR, lists solely in-frame clones and lacks some. In the table there are about 1,500,000 clones, over 95% of which are singletons. CDR3 size: 15 residues. Germline assignment: CDR1 MDHEN and CDR2 SYDVKM. Study-wide results and limits: Few donors limited the genetic and exposure-history diversity represented. Deeper or shallower sequencing was expected to change how clonotypes are shared among donors.

To note about this clone: Its antigen is undetermined. Relative to the germline gene, one junction end is altered; a read error may explain this.

V usage is TRBV28 and J usage is TRBJ1-2, with TRBD1 identical over 9 bases. The TCR was taken from a man in his thirties or forties in good health. The sequencing input was naive CD4+ T cells sorted from blood. The subset was: CD45RA+ positively selected. CDR3 amino acids: CASSPNRGRNSGYTF. CDR3 coding DNA: TGTGCCAGCAGCCCCAACAGGGGGCGAAACTCTGGCTACACCTTC.